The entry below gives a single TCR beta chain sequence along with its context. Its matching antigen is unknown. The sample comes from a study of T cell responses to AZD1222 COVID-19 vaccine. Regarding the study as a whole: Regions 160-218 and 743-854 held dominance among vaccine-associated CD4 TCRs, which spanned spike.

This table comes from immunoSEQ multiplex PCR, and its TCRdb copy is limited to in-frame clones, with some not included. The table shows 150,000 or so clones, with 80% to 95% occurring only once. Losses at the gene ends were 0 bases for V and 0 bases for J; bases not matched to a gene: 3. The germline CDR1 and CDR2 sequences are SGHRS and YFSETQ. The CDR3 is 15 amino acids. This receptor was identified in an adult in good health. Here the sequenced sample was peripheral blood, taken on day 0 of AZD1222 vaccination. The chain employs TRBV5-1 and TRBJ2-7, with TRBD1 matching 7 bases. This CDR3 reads CASSLGTGSSYEQYF. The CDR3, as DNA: TGCGCCAGCAGCTTGGGGACAGGAAGCTCCTACGAGCAGTACTTC.